This T cell receptor (beta chain) was sequenced in a study of T cell repertoires in cytomegalovirus infection. From the reads, TCRdb called clonotypes with MiXCR, one entry per CDR3 protein. Here the sample spans about 85,000 distinct CDR3 sequences, more than 40% being singletons. To note about this clonotype: The antigen is unknown.

CDR1 and CDR2 (germline): LNHDA, SQIVND (reference sequence). The CDR3 is 15 residues long. V was pared by 5 bases and J by 4 bases, with 17 bases between. This sequence was found in a human donor in good health (CMV status not recorded). Some clones in this sample may be carry-over from other donors' samples. This chain joins TRBV19 and TRBJ1-2; D is possibly TRBD1 (6 bases). The sample here was CD8+ T cells from cultured PBMCs, taken from culture after CMV antigen stimulation. This CDR3 reads CASSANREDGYGYTF. Here the CDR3 DNA reads TGTGCCAGTAGTGCAAACAGGGAAGATGGCTATGGCTACACCTTC. Full variable domain (remainder filled in from reference TRBV19 and TRBJ1-2): DGGITQSPKYLFRKEGQNVTLSCEQNLNHDAMYWYRQDPGQGLRLIYYSQIVNDFQKGDIAEGYSVSREKKESFPLTVTSAQKNPTAFYLCASSANREDGYGYTFGSGTRLTVV.